This T cell receptor (beta chain) was retrieved from a study of T cell changes during pregnancy in multiple sclerosis. CDR1 SGHRS and CDR2 YFSETQ come from the germline V gene. CDR3 size: 16 residues. After removal of 4 bases from V and 6 bases from J, the junction contained 8 bases not matched to a gene. Clones were sequenced by immunoSEQ multiplex PCR, and TCRdb holds only the in-frame ones, with some missing. Among about 47,000 clones listed, more than 80% were seen once. This receptor was obtained from a female donor with multiple sclerosis, enrolled in a pregnancy study. The sequencing used CD8+ T cells from peripheral blood mononuclear cells, collected in the second trimester of pregnancy. The chain couples TRBV5-1 to TRBJ2-1; the match to TRBD2 covers 12 bases. The CDR3 here is CASSGSSGGAVNEQFF. As DNA, the CDR3 is TGCGCCAGCAGCGGATCTAGCGGGGGGGCCGTCAATGAGCAGTTCTTC.